One T cell receptor beta chain is described in this entry. Its specificity is not known. The data originate from a study of shared clonotypes between healthy human individuals. Study results and caveats: Lower generation probabilities were found for non-shared clonotypes than for those shared by all four donors.

Trimming left V 0 bases short and J 6 bases short, with 7 bases between. The CDR3 is made up of 14 amino acids. The germline CDR1 and CDR2 sequences are SGDLS and YYNGEE. Replicate PCRs from sorted subsets contained roughly 200 ng DNA, which is some 32,000 T cell genomes. The repertoire was sequenced with immunoSEQ multiplex PCR; TCRdb's copy has only in-frame clones and lacks some. The sample records about 2.4 million clones, approximately 93% being singletons. The chain couples TRBV9 to TRBJ1-6; D gene uncertain. The origin of this receptor is a man between 18 and 35 years old in good health. Some clones in this sample may be carry-over from other donors' samples. The sample comprised naive CD4+ T cells from PBMCs. Subset defined: CD45RA+ positively selected. CDR3 protein: CASSVASVNSPLHF. In DNA form, the CDR3 reads TGTGCCAGCAGCGTAGCCAGCGTTAATTCACCCCTCCACTTT. Looking up the rest from reference TRBV9 and TRBJ1-6 gives the full variable domain: DSGVTQTPKHLITATGQRVTLRCSPRSGDLSVYWYQQSLDQGLQFLIQYYNGEERAKGNILERFSAQQFPDLHSELNLSSLELGDSALYFCASSVASVNSPLHFGNGTRLTVT.